This T cell receptor (beta chain) was captured in a study of cytomegalovirus exposure and HLA in healthy donors. General observations from the study: By a later analysis, the bulk of CMV-associated TCR beta chains appeared HLA-restricted. A few chains tied to CMV proved CMV antigen-specific in vitro. In an earlier analysis, about 87% or about 30%: the productive usage of most TCR beta V segments. One later analysis reportedly identified an Asian-associated ancestry cluster that showed fewer N-insertions than the roughly 640-donor mean.

In the case of this clone: Its cognate antigen is unknown.

The PCR had 60 Vbeta and 13 Jbeta primers. Profiled with immunoSEQ multiplex PCR; TCRdb holds only in-frame clones, not every one. This table has some 250,000 clones, 82% appearing once. The CDR3 spans 15 residues. V lost 0 bases to trimming and J lost 2 bases; unmatched junction nucleotides: 2. Germline V gene data show CDR1 as LGHNA and CDR2 as YNFKEQ. V is TRBV4-2 and J is TRBJ2-7; 9 bases are a match to TRBD2. This TCR was sampled from a middle-aged woman in good health and CMV-seropositive. Sequences were obtained from PBMCs. Here the CDR3 reads CASSQELAGTYEQYF. The CDR3 DNA reads TGTGCCAGCAGCCAAGAGCTAGCGGGAACCTACGAGCAGTACTTC.